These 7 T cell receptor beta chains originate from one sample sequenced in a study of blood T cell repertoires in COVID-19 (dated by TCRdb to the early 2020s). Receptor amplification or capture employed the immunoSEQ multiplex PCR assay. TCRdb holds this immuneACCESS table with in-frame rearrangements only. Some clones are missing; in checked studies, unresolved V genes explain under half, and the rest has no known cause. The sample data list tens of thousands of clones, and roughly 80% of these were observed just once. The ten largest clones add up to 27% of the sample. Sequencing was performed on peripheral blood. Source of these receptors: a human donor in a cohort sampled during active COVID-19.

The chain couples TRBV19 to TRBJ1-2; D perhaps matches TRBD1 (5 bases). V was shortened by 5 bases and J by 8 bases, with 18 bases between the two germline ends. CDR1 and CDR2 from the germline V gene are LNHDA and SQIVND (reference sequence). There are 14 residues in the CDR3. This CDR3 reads CASSPPAARQGYTF. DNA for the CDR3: TGTGCCAGTAGTCCCCCGGCAGCCCGACAGGGCTACACCTTC.

DNA for the CDR3: TGTGCCAGCAGTTACTCGGCAGGGAAGGATGAAAAACTGTTTTTT. Amino acid sequence: CASSYSAGKDEKLFF. The V call is TRBV6-5, the J call TRBJ1-4; D is possibly TRBD1 (5 bases). CDR3 length: 15 amino acids. Trimming cost V 0 bases and J 6 bases, with 11 bases left between them. Germline assignment: CDR1 MNHEY and CDR2 SVGAGI.

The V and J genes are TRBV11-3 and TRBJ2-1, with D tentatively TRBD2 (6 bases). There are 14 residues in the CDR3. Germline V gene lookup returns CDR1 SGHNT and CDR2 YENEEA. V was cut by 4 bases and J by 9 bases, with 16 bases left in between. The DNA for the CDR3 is TGTGCCAGCAGCTCCCGGGACTGGGGTGGTGAGCAGTTCTTC. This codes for CASSSRDWGGEQFF.

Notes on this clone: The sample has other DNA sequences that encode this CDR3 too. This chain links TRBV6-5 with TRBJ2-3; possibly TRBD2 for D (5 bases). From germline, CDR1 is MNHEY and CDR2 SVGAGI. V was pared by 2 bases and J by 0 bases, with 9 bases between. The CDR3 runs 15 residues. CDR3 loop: CASSYRRGSTDTQYF. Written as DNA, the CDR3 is TGTGCCAGCAGTTACCGCCGGGGAAGCACAGATACGCAGTATTTT.

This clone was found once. The CDR3 DNA reads TGTGCCAGCTCCTCGAGACAGGGCTTGAACACCGGGGAGCTGTTTTTT. It is translated as CASSSRQGLNTGELFF. The V gene is TRBV9, the J gene TRBJ2-2, with 7 bases fitting TRBD1. The CDR3 is 16 amino acids. Germline V gives CDR1 SGDLS, CDR2 YYNGEE. V gave up 7 bases and J gave up 1 base; unmatched junction bases: 10.

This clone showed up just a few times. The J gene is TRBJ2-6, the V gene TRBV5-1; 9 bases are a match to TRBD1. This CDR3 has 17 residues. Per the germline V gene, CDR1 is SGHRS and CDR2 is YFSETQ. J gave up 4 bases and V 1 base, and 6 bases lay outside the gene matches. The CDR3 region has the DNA TGCGCCAGCAGCTTGTTGACAGGGGGTGGCGGGGCCAACGTCCTGACTTTC. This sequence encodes CASSLLTGGGGANVLTF.

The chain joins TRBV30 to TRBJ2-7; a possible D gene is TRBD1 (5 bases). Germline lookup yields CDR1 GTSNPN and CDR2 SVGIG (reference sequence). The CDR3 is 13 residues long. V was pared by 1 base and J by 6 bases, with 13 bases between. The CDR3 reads CAWSALTDGEQYF. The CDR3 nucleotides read TGTGCCTGGAGTGCATTGACAGACGGCGAGCAGTACTTC.